This T cell receptor (beta chain) was obtained from a study of blood T cell repertoires in COVID-19 (TCRdb year 2020). About the study as a whole: Samples from collaborators originated in the United States, Italy and Spain and spanned both the acute and convalescent phases of COVID-19. The material from the prospective study consisted of cDNA or gDNA derived from T cells, B-cell-depleted T cells, or PBMCs. The dataset comprised deeply sampled blood TCRbeta repertoires from subjects exposed to, actively infected with, or recovered from COVID-19. The repertoires were made available in a free public database intended to serve as a resource for research on the immune response to SARS-CoV-2. Samples were obtained from the ongoing ImmuneRACE study (first 160 participants) and from about 1,300 subjects provided by 6 global collaborators. The sample metadata nearly always contained a de-identified subject ID, COVID-19 status, age in years and sex. Where HLA class I and class II types were available, the types were taken from metadata supplied by the sample provider, not from assay-based typing. Summary of the overall study and its limitations: How much clinical and demographic metadata was included differed by source and by participant, and the metadata was provided uncurated.

Each collaborating institution followed its own protocols to collect whole blood in K2EDTA tubes. Collaborator samples were shipped for TCRbeta analysis as frozen whole blood, isolated PBMCs, or DNA extracted from either sample type. To note about this clone: The specificity of this receptor is unknown. Base qualities are missing; no much larger clone stands one base away.

The germline V gene supplies CDR1 MDHEN and CDR2 SYDVKM. Reading from cysteine to phenylalanine, the CDR3 counts 14 amino acids. The only DNA kept is the CDR3, 42 bases in frame from the first base. V lost 6 bases and J lost 7 bases, and the count of bases not matched to a germline gene is 9. TCRbeta CDR3 regions were amplified from genomic DNA using the immunoSEQ Assay, a bias-controlled multiplex PCR. Per the source publication's procedure: The number of nucleated cells in each sample was estimated by amplification of reference gene primers within the assay. Sequence reads were collapsed and filtered to measure the absolute abundance of every unique TCRbeta CDR3 rearrangement. For each sample, productive Simpson clonality was calculated as the square root of Simpson's diversity index over productive rearrangements. The source is immuneACCESS, and TCRdb retained only in-frame sequences with V and J called. Part of the clones is not carried over; for the studies checked, unresolved V genes explain less than half of this, and the remainder is unexplained. V and J calls and clone size come straight from that table; D and trimming were deduced from the DNA. The sample table holds about 120,000 clones, of which about 87% were seen once. The top ten constitute more than 25% of the sample.

The TCR sequence derives from a woman aged 70-85 years with acute or convalescent COVID-19. The sequencing input was peripheral blood. The rearranged chain carries TRBV28 and TRBJ1-5; 7 bases in the middle match TRBD1. The encoded CDR3 is CASSPGQRIQPQHF. The nucleotide sequence is TGTGCCAGCAGCCCGGGACAGAGGATACAGCCCCAGCATTTT.